A single sample gave rise to the 19 T cell receptor beta chains below, sequenced in a study of shared clonotypes between healthy human individuals. The table came from immunoSEQ multiplex PCR; TCRdb's copy has only in-frame clones and leaves some out. This table holds about 2.1 million clones, roughly 95% found once. Cells designated naive CD8 were CD45RO-negative and were positively selected for CCR7, with terminally differentiated effector memory CD45RA+ cells excluded. The sequencing sample was made of naive CD8+ T cells from PBMCs. The origin of the receptors is a man aged 18 to 29 in good health. Some clones in this sample may be carry-over from other donors' samples.

The V and J genes are TRBV9 and TRBJ2-3; tentatively, D is TRBD2 (5 bases). The V end was cut by 4 bases, the J end by 4 bases, with 16 bases between. Per germline, CDR1 SGDLS and CDR2 YYNGEE. The CDR3 extends over 15 amino acids. Here the CDR3 reads CASSPRSGVADTQYF. The DNA of the CDR3 is TGTGCCAGCAGCCCCCGGTCCGGGGTTGCAGATACGCAGTATTTT. Complete variable domain (other parts from reference TRBV9 and TRBJ2-3): DSGVTQTPKHLITATGQRVTLRCSPRSGDLSVYWYQQSLDQGLQFLIQYYNGEERAKGNILERFSAQQFPDLHSELNLSSLELGDSALYFCASSPRSGVADTQYFGPGTRLTVL.

The chain links TRBV2 to TRBJ1-3, with D unclear. V dropped 6 bases and J dropped 5 bases, with 2 bases sitting between them. In germline, CDR1 is SNHLY, CDR2 FYNNEI. This CDR3 has 10 residues. CDR3 in DNA: TGTGCCAGCAGACGAAACACCATATATTTT. Amino acid sequence: CASRRNTIYF.

The V and J genes are TRBV9 and TRBJ2-2, with D unresolved. There are 13 residues in the CDR3. V was pared by 3 bases and J by 5 bases, with 8 bases between. Germline values: CDR1 SGDLS, CDR2 YYNGEE. The CDR3 loop is CASSGLTTGELFF. In nucleotides, the CDR3 is TGTGCCAGCAGCGGACTTACTACCGGGGAGCTGTTTTTT.

This clone occurred once. The chain is built from TRBV4-3 and TRBJ2-5, with D possibly matching TRBD2 (7 bases). From germline, CDR1 is LGHNA and CDR2 YSLEER. The V end lost 1 base, the J end lost 1 base, and 16 bases lay between the germline ends. The CDR3 contains 17 residues. The CDR3 protein is CASSQAGGFSGQETQYF. The CDR3 DNA sequence: TGCGCCAGCAGCCAAGCGGGGGGCTTCAGCGGCCAAGAGACCCAGTACTTC.

This chain links TRBV5-8 with TRBJ2-1; possible D gene TRBD1, 5 bases. The CDR3 covers 15 residues. V gave up 3 bases and J gave up 1 base, with 11 bases separating them. Germline V gives CDR1 SGHTS, CDR2 YDEGEE. CDR3 loop: CASSSIRESYNEQFF. DNA of the CDR3: TGTGCCAGCAGCTCCATCAGGGAATCCTACAATGAGCAGTTCTTC.

The J gene is TRBJ2-3, the V gene TRBV10-3, with 7 nucleotides matching TRBD1. This CDR3 has 17 amino acids. Trimming cost V 2 bases and J 3 bases; bases outside gene matches: 11. Germline V gives CDR1 ENHRY, CDR2 SYGVKD. CDR3 sequence: CAISETFETGKTDTQYF. CDR3 DNA sequence: TGTGCCATCAGTGAGACCTTCGAGACAGGGAAAACAGATACGCAGTATTTT.

The chain carries TRBV9 and TRBJ2-2; 7 bases map to TRBD2. CDR3 length: 17 residues. The germline V gene encodes CDR1 SGDLS and CDR2 YYNGEE. Losses at the gene ends were 3 bases for V and 6 bases for J; bases not matched to a gene: 14. CDR3 in amino acids: CASSGTREPRWSGELFF. In DNA, the CDR3 is TGTGCCAGCAGCGGGACGCGGGAGCCCAGGTGGTCCGGGGAGCTGTTTTTT.

Of note for this clone: Other DNA sequences from this sample encode an identical CDR3 as well. The chain has TRBV13 and TRBJ1-2; D gene uncertain. The CDR3 extends over 13 amino acids. The germline V gene encodes CDR1 PRHDT and CDR2 FYEKMQ (reference sequence). The V gene lost 0 bases and the J gene lost 4 bases, with 6 bases spanning the gap. CDR3 in amino acids: CASSLGQSYGYTF. As DNA, the CDR3 is TGTGCCAGCAGCTTAGGGCAGAGCTATGGCTACACCTTC. The variable domain in full, with the rest retrieved from reference TRBV13 and TRBJ1-2, is AAGVIQSPRHLIKEKRETATLKCYPIPRHDTVYWYQQGPGQDPQFLISFYEKMQSDKGSIPDRFSAQQFSDYHSELNMSSLELGDSALYFCASSLGQSYGYTFGSGTRLTVV.

The V gene is TRBV7-9, the J gene TRBJ1-1; weak D call: TRBD1 (6 bases). The CDR3 sequence is 14 residues long. CDR1 and CDR2 (germline): SEHNR, FQNEAQ (reference sequence). The germline V and J ends were trimmed by 5 bases and 4 bases, with 14 bases remaining between them. DNA for the CDR3: TGTGCCAGCAGCATCGGGGGGGCTGGCACTGAAGCTTTCTTT. Translated, it gives CASSIGGAGTEAFF. The full variable domain, rest sourced from reference TRBV7-9 and TRBJ1-1, is DTGVSQNPRHKITKRGQNVTFRCDPISEHNRLYWYRQTLGQGPEFLTYFQNEAQLEKSRLLSDRFSAERPKGSFSTLEIQRTEQGDSAMYLCASSIGGAGTEAFFGQGTRLTVV.

V gene TRBV6-1 combines with J gene TRBJ2-7; D not resolved. CDR3 length: 14 residues. Germline V gene lookup returns CDR1 MNHNS and CDR2 SASEGT. V lost 6 bases, J lost 1 base, and 13 bases lay in between. CDR3 in amino acids: CASSLEKLSYEQYF. The CDR3 bases are TGTGCCAGCAGCCTTGAGAAGCTTTCCTACGAGCAGTACTTC.

This chain connects TRBV6-5 to TRBJ2-5; 9 bases are shared with TRBD1. The V gene end was trimmed by 1 base and the J gene end by 2 bases; junction bases not matched to a gene: 5. The CDR3 is 16 residues long. Germline CDR1 and CDR2: MNHEY and SVGAGI. CDR3 amino acids: CASSYFIGTGQETQYF. CDR3 sequence (DNA): TGTGCCAGCAGTTACTTCATAGGGACAGGGCAAGAGACCCAGTACTTC.

With respect to this clone: The same CDR3 can be traced to other DNA sequences in this sample. The gene calls are TRBV7-9 and TRBJ2-7, with D unresolved. Germline CDR1 reads SEHNR; CDR2 reads FQNEAQ (reference sequence). This CDR3 is 12 amino acids long. Trimming left V 5 bases short and J 0 bases short, with 5 bases between. The CDR3 nucleotides read TGTGCCAGCAGCCAGAGCTCCTACGAGCAGTACTTC. Protein: CASSQSSYEQYF.

This clone was counted a single time. The chain joins TRBV12-2 to TRBJ2-7; the table assigns TRBD2, which was not confirmed against the DNA. TRBV12-2 is a listed pseudogene. CDR3 length: 14 amino acids. The CDR3 sequence is CASRPGTSVNEQYF. The CDR3 bases are TGTGCAAGTCGCCCTGGGACTAGCGTCAACGAGCAGTACTTC.

This chain connects TRBV27 to TRBJ2-1, with 9 bases aligning to TRBD2. The germline V gene has CDR1 MNHEY and CDR2 SMNVEV (reference sequence). Unmatched junction bases numbered 6, after V lost 6 bases and J lost 3 bases. There are 15 residues in the CDR3. The DNA of the CDR3 is TGTGCCAGCAGCCCACTAGCGGGCCACTACAATGAGCAGTTCTTC. Its translation is CASSPLAGHYNEQFF.

In regard to this clone: The junction differs from germline at one of its ends, possibly a read error. The gene calls are TRBV7-2 and TRBJ2-7; perhaps TRBD2 as D (5 bases). There are 11 residues in the CDR3. The germline V gene encodes CDR1 SGHTA and CDR2 FQGNSA. The CDR3 DNA reads TGTGCCAGCAGCCTAGCCCTCGAGCAGTACTTC. Translating gives CASSLALEQYF.

V and J are TRBV27 and TRBJ2-7; 7 bases match TRBD1. From germline, CDR1 is MNHEY and CDR2 SMNVEV (reference sequence). The V and J ends lost 6 bases and 1 base, in that order; junction bases with no gene match: 15. This CDR3 comprises 17 residues. The chain's CDR3 is CASSMGPGAGGSYEQYF. CDR3 bases: TGTGCCAGCAGCATGGGGCCCGGGGCAGGGGGTTCCTACGAGCAGTACTTC.

The J gene is TRBJ2-1, the V gene TRBV15; 7 bases align to TRBD2. CDR3 length: 16 residues. J was trimmed by 2 bases and V by 1 base; bases with no gene match: 5. Germline assignment: CDR1 LNHNV and CDR2 YYDKDF (reference sequence). The CDR3: CATSRAPGLAYNEQFF. Here the CDR3 DNA reads TGTGCCACCAGCAGAGCTCCCGGACTAGCCTACAATGAGCAGTTCTTC. Variable domain in full (rest from reference TRBV15 and TRBJ2-1): DAMVIQNPRYQVTQFGKPVTLSCSQTLNHNVMYWYQQKSSQAPKLLFHYYDKDFNNEADTPDNFQSRRPNTSFCFLDIRSPGLGDTAMYLCATSRAPGLAYNEQFFGPGTRLTVL.

In regard to this clone: Other DNA sequences of this sample code for an identical CDR3. V and J are TRBV7-9 and TRBJ2-7; 8 bases are a match to TRBD2. Trimming removed 2 bases from V and 3 bases from J; junction bases left unmatched: 3. CDR1 and CDR2 from the germline V gene are SEHNR and FQNEAQ (reference sequence). This CDR3 spans 14 amino acids. The CDR3 nucleotides are TGTGCCAGCAGCTTATCCGGGACTAGCTACGAGCAGTACTTC. Protein: CASSLSGTSYEQYF.

The chain joins TRBV14 to TRBJ2-3, with D maybe TRBD1 (6 bases). Germline V lookup: CDR1 SGHDN, CDR2 FVKESK. This CDR3 has 16 residues. Trimming pared 0 bases from V and 0 bases from J, leaving 10 bases between. CDR3: CASSQESGQSTDTQYF. DNA for the CDR3: TGTGCCAGCAGCCAAGAAAGTGGACAGAGCACAGATACGCAGTATTTT.